The clone carrying this T cell receptor (beta chain) is a singleton in its sample. Its matching antigen is unknown. The primer mix had 60 Vbeta and 13 Jbeta primers. This table comes from immunoSEQ multiplex PCR, and its TCRdb copy is limited to in-frame clones, with some not included. The data show under 70,000 clones, 77% seen once. These data come from a study of cytomegalovirus exposure and HLA in healthy donors. This CDR3 has 17 amino acids. The germline gives CDR1 SGHRS, CDR2 YFSETQ. Whole-study findings and limits: In a later analysis, several top co-occurrence clusters appeared linked to parvovirus B19, influenza, CMV and Epstein-Barr virus. In vitro assays verified that three CMV-associated chains recognized CMV antigens specifically. Researchers reported in a later analysis that a missense DCLRE1C variant was tied to TCR beta V- and J-gene trimming. A later analysis showed that HLA-associated TCR beta chains had undergone more clonal expansion than equally common others.

The source is a female donor in good health and CMV-seronegative. Sequencing used PBMCs. The chain combines TRBV5-1 with TRBJ2-5, with TRBD1 matching 9 bases. The J call may be in error: the DNA end matches TRBJ2-7 better. CDR3 DNA: TGCGCCAGCAGCTTGGGAGTTGTGACAGGGGGAACCTACGAGCAGTACTTC. Its translation: CASSLGVVTGGTYEQYF.